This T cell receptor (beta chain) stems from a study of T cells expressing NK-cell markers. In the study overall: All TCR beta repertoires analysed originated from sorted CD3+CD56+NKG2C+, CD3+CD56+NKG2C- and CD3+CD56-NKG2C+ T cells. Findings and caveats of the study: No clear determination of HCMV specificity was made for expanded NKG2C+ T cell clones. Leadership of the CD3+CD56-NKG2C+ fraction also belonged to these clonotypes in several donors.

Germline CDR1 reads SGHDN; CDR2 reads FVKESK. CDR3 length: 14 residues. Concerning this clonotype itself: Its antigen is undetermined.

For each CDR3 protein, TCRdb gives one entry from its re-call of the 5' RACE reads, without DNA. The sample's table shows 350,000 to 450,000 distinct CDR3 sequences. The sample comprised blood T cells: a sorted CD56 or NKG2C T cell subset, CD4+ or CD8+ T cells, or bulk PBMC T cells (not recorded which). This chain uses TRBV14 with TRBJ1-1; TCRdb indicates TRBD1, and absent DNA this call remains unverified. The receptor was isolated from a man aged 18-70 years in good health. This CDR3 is CASSRGDQNTEAFF.